This entry is about one T cell receptor (beta chain). Its antigen remains unidentified. This entry belongs to a study of blood T cells in healthy people across ages. Study results and limitations: Samples with more naive T cells showed higher observed beta diversity.

A sample-barcoded 5' primer and a J-beta primer mix were used in a second PCR of about 7 to 12 cycles. All samples yielded 3 million or more CDR3-containing paired-end reads. TCRdb re-called the 5' RACE reads with MiXCR, one entry per CDR3 protein. The sample lists 600,000 or so distinct CDR3 sequences; around 21% were seen once. This CDR3 comprises 16 residues. V was shortened by 1 base and J by 0 bases, with 11 bases between the two germline ends. Germline V lookup: CDR1 SGHTA, CDR2 FQGNSA. The clonotype comes from a man between 65 and 85 years old in good health. Sequences were obtained from blood. The chain has TRBV7-2 and TRBJ2-3; D perhaps matches TRBD2 (6 bases). As DNA, the CDR3 is TGTGCCAGCAGCTTAGTAGTAGCGGCAAGCACAGATACGCAGTATTTT. Protein product: CASSLVVAASTDTQYF.